This T cell receptor beta chain came from a study of shared clonotypes between healthy human individuals. General study findings and limits: Naive subsets tended to show greater estimated richness than memory subsets. Generation of non-shared clonotypes was less probable than generation of clonotypes shared by all four donors. Expectations were that clonotype sharing among donors would be affected by sequencing depth.

Remarks on this clone: What it binds is unknown.

This CDR3 has 15 residues. Trimming pared 0 bases from V and 3 bases from J, leaving 11 bases between. Germline-derived CDR1 and CDR2 are MGHRA and YSYEKL. Naive CD8 populations comprised CD45RO-negative cells positively selected for CCR7, excluding terminally differentiated effector memory CD45RA+ cells. The assay was run at deep level. The table came from immunoSEQ multiplex PCR; TCRdb's copy has only in-frame clones and leaves some out. Among around 580,000 clones listed, 98% were seen once. The source is a man in his thirties or forties in good health. Sequencing was carried out using naive CD8+ T cells sorted from blood. The chain couples TRBV4-1 to TRBJ1-2; D gene ambiguous. As DNA, the CDR3 is TGCGCCAGCAGCCAAGATCTCCACAGTGACTATGGCTACACCTTC. It encodes CASSQDLHSDYGYTF.